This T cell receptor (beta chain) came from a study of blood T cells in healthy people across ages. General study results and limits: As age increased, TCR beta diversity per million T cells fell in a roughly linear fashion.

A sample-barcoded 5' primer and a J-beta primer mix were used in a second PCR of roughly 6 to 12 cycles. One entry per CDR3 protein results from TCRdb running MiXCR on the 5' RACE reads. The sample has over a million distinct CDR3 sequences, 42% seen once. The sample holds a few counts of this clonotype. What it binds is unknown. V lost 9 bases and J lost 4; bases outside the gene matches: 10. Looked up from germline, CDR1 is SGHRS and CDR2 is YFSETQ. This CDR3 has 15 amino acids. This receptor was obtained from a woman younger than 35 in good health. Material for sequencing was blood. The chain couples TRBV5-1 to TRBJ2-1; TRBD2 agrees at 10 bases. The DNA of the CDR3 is TGCGCCACCGCCGTGCAAGCGGGGGGGTACAATGAGCAGTTCTTC. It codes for CATAVQAGGYNEQFF.